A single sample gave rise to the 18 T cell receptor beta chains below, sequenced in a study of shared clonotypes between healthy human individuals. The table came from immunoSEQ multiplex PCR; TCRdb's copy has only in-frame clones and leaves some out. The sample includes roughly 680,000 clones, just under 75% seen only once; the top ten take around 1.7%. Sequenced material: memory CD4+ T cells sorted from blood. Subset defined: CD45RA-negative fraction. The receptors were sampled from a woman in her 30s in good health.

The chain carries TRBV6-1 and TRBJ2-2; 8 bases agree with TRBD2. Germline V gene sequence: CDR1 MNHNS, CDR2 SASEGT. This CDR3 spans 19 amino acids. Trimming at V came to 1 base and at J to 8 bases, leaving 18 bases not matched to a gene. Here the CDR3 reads CASSEVATGGRTAAGELFF. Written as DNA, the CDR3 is TGTGCCAGCAGTGAAGTCGCGACGGGAGGGCGCACCGCTGCGGGGGAGCTGTTTTTT.

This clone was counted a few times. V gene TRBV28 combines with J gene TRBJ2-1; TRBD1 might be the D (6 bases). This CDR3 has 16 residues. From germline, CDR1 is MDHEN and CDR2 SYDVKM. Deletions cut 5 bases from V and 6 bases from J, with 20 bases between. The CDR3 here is CASSPQGRPLSNEQFF. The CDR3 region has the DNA TGTGCCAGCAGTCCGCAGGGGCGCCCACTCTCCAATGAGCAGTTCTTC.

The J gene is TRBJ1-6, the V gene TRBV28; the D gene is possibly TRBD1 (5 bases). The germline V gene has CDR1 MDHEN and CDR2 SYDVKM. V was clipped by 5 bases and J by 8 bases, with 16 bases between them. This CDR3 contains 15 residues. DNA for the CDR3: TGTGCCAGCAGTCCTGCCCAAGGGGACCATTCACCCCTCCACTTT. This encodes CASSPAQGDHSPLHF. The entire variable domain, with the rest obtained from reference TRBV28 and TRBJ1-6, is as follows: DVKVTQSSRYLVKRTGEKVFLECVQDMDHENMFWYRQDPGLGLRLIYFSYDVKMKEKGDIPEGYSVSREKKERFSLILESASTNQTSMYLCASSPAQGDHSPLHFGNGTRLTVT.

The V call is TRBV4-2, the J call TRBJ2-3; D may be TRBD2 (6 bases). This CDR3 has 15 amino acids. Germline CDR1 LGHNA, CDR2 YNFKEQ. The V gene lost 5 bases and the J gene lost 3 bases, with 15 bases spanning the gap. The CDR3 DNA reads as TGTGCCAGCAGCTTGGAGGGACGCGATACAGATACGCAGTATTTT. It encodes CASSLEGRDTDTQYF.

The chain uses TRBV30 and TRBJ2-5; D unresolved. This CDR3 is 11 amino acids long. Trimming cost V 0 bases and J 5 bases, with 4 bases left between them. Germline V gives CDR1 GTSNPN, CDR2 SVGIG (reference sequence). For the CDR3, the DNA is TGTGCCTGGAGTGTACGGGAGACCCAGTACTTC. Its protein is CAWSVRETQYF.

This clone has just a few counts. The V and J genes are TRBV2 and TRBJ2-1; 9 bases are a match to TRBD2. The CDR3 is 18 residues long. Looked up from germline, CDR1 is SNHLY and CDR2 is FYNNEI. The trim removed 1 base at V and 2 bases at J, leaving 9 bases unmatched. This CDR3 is CASSEVGSGSGTYNEQFF. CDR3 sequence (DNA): TGTGCCAGCAGTGAAGTGGGTAGCGGGAGTGGGACCTACAATGAGCAGTTCTTC.

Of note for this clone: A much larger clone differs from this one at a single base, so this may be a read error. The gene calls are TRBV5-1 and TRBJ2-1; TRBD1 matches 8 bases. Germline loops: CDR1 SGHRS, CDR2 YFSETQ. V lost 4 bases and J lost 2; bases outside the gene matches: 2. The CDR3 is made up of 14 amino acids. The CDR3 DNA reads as TGCGCCAGCAGCCCAGGGGGCGCCTACAATGAGCAGTTCTTC. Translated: CASSPGGAYNEQFF.

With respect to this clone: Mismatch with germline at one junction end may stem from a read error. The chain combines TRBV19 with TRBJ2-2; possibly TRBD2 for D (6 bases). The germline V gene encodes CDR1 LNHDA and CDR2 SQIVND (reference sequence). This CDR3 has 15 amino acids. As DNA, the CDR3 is TGTGCTAGTAGGGGAGGCAGGGCGCATACCGGGGAGCTGTTTTTT. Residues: CASRGGRAHTGELFF.

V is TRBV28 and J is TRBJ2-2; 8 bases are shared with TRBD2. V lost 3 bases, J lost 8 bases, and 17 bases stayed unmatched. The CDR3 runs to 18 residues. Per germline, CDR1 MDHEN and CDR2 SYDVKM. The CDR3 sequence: CASSLFSGTIGSMGELFF. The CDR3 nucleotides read TGTGCCAGCAGTTTGTTTAGCGGGACTATTGGTTCCATGGGGGAGCTGTTTTTT.

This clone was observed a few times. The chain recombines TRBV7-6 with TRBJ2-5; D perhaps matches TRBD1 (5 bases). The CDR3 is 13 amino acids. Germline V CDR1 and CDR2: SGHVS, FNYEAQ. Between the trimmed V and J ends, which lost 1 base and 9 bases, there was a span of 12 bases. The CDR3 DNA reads TGTGCCAGCAGCTTAGAAAGGGGTTCGGCCCAGTACTTC. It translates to CASSLERGSAQYF.

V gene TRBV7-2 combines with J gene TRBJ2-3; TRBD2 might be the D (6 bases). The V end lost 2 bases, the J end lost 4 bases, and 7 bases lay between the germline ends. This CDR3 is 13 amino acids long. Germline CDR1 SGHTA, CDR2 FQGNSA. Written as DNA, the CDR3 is TGTGCCAGCAGCTTAAGGGAGGCAGATACGCAGTATTTT. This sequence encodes CASSLREADTQYF.

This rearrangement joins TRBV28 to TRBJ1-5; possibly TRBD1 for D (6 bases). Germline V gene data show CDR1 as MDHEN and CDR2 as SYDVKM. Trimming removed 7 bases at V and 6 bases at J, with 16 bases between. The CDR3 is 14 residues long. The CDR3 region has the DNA TGTGCCAGCACCCGAGCAGGGGAGAGTCAGCCCCAGCATTTT. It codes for CASTRAGESQPQHF.

CDR3 nucleotide sequence: TGTGCCAGCAGTTACGGGCTAGGGGGCTACAATGAGCAGTTCTTC. This translates into CASSYGLGGYNEQFF. This chain joins TRBV6-6 and TRBJ2-1; possible D gene TRBD1, 6 bases. In germline, CDR1 is MNHNY, CDR2 SVGAGI (reference sequence). This CDR3 has 15 amino acids. V dropped 2 bases and J dropped 3 bases, with 11 bases sitting between them.

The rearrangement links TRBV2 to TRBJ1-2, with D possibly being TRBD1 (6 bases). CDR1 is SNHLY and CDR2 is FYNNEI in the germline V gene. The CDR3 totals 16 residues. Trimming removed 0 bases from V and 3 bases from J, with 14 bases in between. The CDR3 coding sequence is TGTGCCAGCAGTGAAGCCCTCAGGGGTATAGACTATGGCTACACCTTC. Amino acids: CASSEALRGIDYGYTF.

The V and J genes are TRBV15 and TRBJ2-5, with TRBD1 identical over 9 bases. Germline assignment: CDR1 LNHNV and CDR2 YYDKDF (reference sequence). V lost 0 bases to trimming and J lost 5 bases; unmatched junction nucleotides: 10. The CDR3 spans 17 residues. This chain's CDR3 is CATSRESTGTGKETQYF. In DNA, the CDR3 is TGTGCCACCAGCAGAGAGAGCACGGGGACAGGGAAGGAGACCCAGTACTTC.

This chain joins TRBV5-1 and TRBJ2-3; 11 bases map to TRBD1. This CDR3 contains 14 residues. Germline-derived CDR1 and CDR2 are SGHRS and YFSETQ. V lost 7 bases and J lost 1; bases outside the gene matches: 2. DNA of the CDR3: TGCGCCAGCTCGGGACAGGGGGGCACAGATACGCAGTATTTT. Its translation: CASSGQGGTDTQYF.

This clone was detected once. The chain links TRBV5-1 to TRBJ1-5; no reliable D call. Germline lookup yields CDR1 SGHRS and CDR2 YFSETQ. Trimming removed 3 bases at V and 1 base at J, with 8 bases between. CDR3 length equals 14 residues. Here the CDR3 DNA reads TGCGCCAGCAGCTCCGGGATAAGCAATCAGCCCCAGCATTTT. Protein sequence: CASSSGISNQPQHF.

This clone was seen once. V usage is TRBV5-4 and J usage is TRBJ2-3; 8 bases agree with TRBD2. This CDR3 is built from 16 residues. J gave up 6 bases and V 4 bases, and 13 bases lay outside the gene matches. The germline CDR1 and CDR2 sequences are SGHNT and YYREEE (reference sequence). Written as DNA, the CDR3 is TGTGCCAGCAGCACCTCCTTGGGACTAGGGCTCGATACGCAGTATTTT. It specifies CASSTSLGLGLDTQYF.